This T cell receptor beta chain was identified in a study of graft-versus-host responses after intestinal transplantation. Study summary: All recipients were given anti-thymocyte globulin induction, and tacrolimus and steroids were then administered for approximately 3 years.

Repertoires were generated with immunoSEQ multiplex PCR, while TCRdb's copy carries only in-frame clones and drops some. The sample yields under 15,000 clones, approximately 94% seen once. Germline V gene sequence: CDR1 MNHEY, CDR2 SVGAGI. This CDR3 region has 13 residues. Between the trimmed V and J ends, which lost 5 bases and 6 bases, there was a span of 10 bases. This TCR was recovered from a human patient who received an intestinal transplant, so some T cells may come from the graft donor. The sequencing used PBMCs, collected 1032 days after intestinal transplantation. The gene calls are TRBV6-5 and TRBJ2-2; maybe TRBD1 (6 bases). The CDR3 region has the DNA TGTGCCAGCAGTCCAGGGGTTTCCGGGGAGCTGTTTTTT. This codes for CASSPGVSGELFF.